The clone carrying this TCR beta chain was detected ten times or more. Each CDR3 protein gets one entry after TCRdb re-called the 5' RACE reads with MiXCR. This table holds around 47,000 distinct CDR3 sequences, around 10% found once. This sample is part of a study of early T cells in non-severe SARS-CoV-2 infection. Turning to the study itself: The input, bulk RNA from unsorted whole blood, was sequenced, and chains were unpaired.

Specimen: whole blood. The sequence was collected from an adult who was a healthcare worker with PCR-confirmed SARS-CoV-2 infection or an uninfected control (not recorded which).

Written as DNA, the CDR3 is TGCGCCAGCAGCTTGGACGGAACCGGGGAGCTGTTTTTT. Translation gives CASSLDGTGELFF. V gene TRBV5-1 combines with J gene TRBJ2-2, with D unresolved. The CDR3 extends over 13 amino acids. From germline, CDR1 is SGHRS and CDR2 YFSETQ. The ends were cut back, 0 bases at V and 5 bases at J, with 5 bases in the middle. Full variable domain (missing parts from reference TRBV5-1 and TRBJ2-2): KAGVTQTPRYLIKTRGQQVTLSCSPISGHRSVSWYQQTPGQGLQFLFEYFSETQRNKGNFPGRFSGRQFSNSRSEMNVSTLELGDSALYLCASSLDGTGELFFGEGSRLTVL.